Listed here are 15 T cell receptor delta chains from one sample, sequenced in a study of γδ T cells in repeated Plasmodium falciparum infection. Bulk repertoires came from Vgamma9/Vdelta2+ or Vdelta2-negative gammadelta T cells flow-sorted from PBMC. With CATT, TCRdb re-called clones from the multiplex PCR reads. The data hold 93,000 or so delta-chain clones, with less than 1% observed a single time. Sequencing was performed on gamma-delta T cells from blood. The receptors stem from a pool of human donors (malaria-infected and uninfected, not separated).

With regard to this clone: A far larger clone is a single base away, which makes a read error likely. Called V gene: TRDV1; the J gene was not called; TRDD3 is the table's D call, not checked against the DNA. Germline loops: CDR1 TSWWSYY, CDR2 QGS. The CDR3 totals 17 residues. Written as DNA, the CDR3 is TGTGCTCTCGGCCTATTCCGCCCATACTGGGGGATAACCAGTATAATCTTT. This translates into CALGLFRPYWGITSIIF.

As for this clone: A far larger clone is one base from this, pointing to a likely read error. This same CDR3 is encoded by further DNA sequences in the sample. This sequence joins TRDV1 and TRDJ2, with a tentative D call TRDD3 (5 bases). Germline matching of the DNA provided the J gene here, since TCRdb leaves it blank. Germline CDR1 reads TSWWSYY; CDR2 reads QGS. This CDR3 has 18 residues. The CDR3 region has the DNA TGCGCTCTTGGGGAACGTACCTCCCTCGCCGCTTTGACAGCACAACTCTTCTTT. Protein: CALGERTSLAALTAQLFF.

A remark on this clone: TCRdb's listed protein matches a much larger clone and diverges from this DNA's translation at residue 7, likely through a read error; the protein shown comes from the DNA. The CDR3 reads CACDQMGAWDTRQMFF. CDR3 sequence (DNA): TGTGCCTGTGACCAAATGGGTGCCTGGGACACCCGACAGATGTTTTTC. The chain couples TRDV2 to TRDJ3, with D uncertain. The CDR3 runs to 16 residues. Germline CDR1 is GEAIGNYY and CDR2 is EKD. Trimming cost V 3 bases and J 2 bases, with 10 bases left between them.

As for this clone: A read error likely explains why the TCRdb protein, taken from a much larger clone, differs from this DNA's translation at residue 16; the protein shown is translated from the DNA. V and J are TRDV1 and TRDJ1; TRDD3 matches at 12 bases. Germline V CDR1 and CDR2: TSWWSYY, QGS. V gave up 1 base and J gave up 8 bases; unmatched junction bases: 17. The CDR3 spans 19 residues. The CDR3 nucleotides are TGTGCTCTTGGGGAACCGTATTTCCCCCCAACTGGGGGATACCGAAAACTCATCTTT. It specifies CALGEPYFPPTGGYRKLIF.

On this clone itself: The amino acid sequence in TCRdb belongs to a much larger clone and departs from this DNA's translation at residue 9, likely a sequencing read error; the sequence shown is translated from the DNA. The rearrangement joins TRDV1 to TRDJ1, with 9 bases that match TRDD3. The CDR3 sequence is 24 residues long. The trim removed 4 bases at V and 0 bases at J, leaving 30 bases unmatched. Per germline, CDR1 TSWWSYY and CDR2 QGS. Here the CDR3 reads CALGARNVVPEPGDTSGYTDKLIF. In DNA form, the CDR3 reads TGTGCTCTTGGGGCCCGAAACGTAGTTCCTGAACCGGGGGATACTAGTGGGTACACCGATAAACTCATCTTT.

This clone was seen ten or more times. TCRdb attributes to this sequence the protein of a much larger clone, which differs from the DNA translation at residue 14; a read error is likely, and the protein displayed is translated from the DNA. The chain combines TRAV38-2/DV8 with TRDJ1; possibly TRDD3 for D (5 bases). Germline values: CDR1 TSESDYY, CDR2 QEAYKQQN. The CDR3 runs 16 residues. The CDR3 bases are TGTGCTTATAGGAGCGCGCCCTTATCCTGGGCCGATAAACCCATCTTT. Translated: CAYRSAPLSWADKPIF.

About this clone: A read error is likely here: a far larger clone is one base away. The same CDR3 arises from other DNA sequences in this sample as well. The chain has TRDV2 and TRDJ1; 10 nucleotides align to TRDD3. Here the J gene was assigned by germline matching of the DNA, as TCRdb has none. The CDR3 length is 19 residues. Germline assignment: CDR1 GEAIGNYY and CDR2 EKD. This CDR3 is CACDTGIGGGYRGADKLIF. In DNA form, the CDR3 reads TGTGCCTGCGACACCGGAATCGGTGGGGGATACAGAGGGGCCGATAAACTCATCTTT.

This clone has more than one count but fewer than ten. The protein TCRdb gives is from a much larger clone and does not agree with this DNA's translation at residue 6, likely a read error; the protein shown here comes from the DNA. The chain carries TRDV1 and TRDJ1; unclear D gene. Here the J gene came from matching the DNA to germline, since TCRdb omits it. The CDR3 is 15 residues long. Germline loops: CDR1 TSWWSYY, CDR2 QGS. V lost 6 bases, J lost 2 bases, and 16 bases lay in between. Here the CDR3 reads CALGGVGTVTDKLIF. The CDR3 DNA reads as TGTGCTCTTGGAGGGGTAGGGACCGTAACCGATAAACTCATCTTT.

Worth noting for this clone: This DNA's translation and the protein TCRdb lists, from a much larger clone, do not match at residue 13, likely due to a read error; the protein shown is translated from the DNA. The chain carries TRDV2 and TRDJ1; TRDD3 agrees at 13 bases. Matching the DNA to germline supplied the J gene, which TCRdb does not give. V was clipped by 3 bases and J by 10 bases; unmatched bases: 19. The germline gives CDR1 GEAIGNYY, CDR2 EKD. This CDR3 is built from 18 residues. The CDR3 region has the DNA TGTGCCTGTGACTCTTTACTGGGGGATACGCGTAAAGGGCTAACACTCATCTTT. Its translation is CACDSLLGDTRKGLTLIF.

As concerns this clone: The TCRdb record carries a much larger clone's protein, which differs from this DNA's translation at residue 4; a read error is the likely cause, and the protein listed here is the DNA translation. V usage is TRDV2 and J usage is TRDJ1; TRDD3 aligns across 8 bases. Trimming took 5 bases from V and 0 from J; bases not matched to a gene: 16. CDR1 is GEAIGNYY, CDR2 EKD, per germline. The length of the CDR3 is 18 residues. The CDR3 region is CACAPKVLGATYTDKLIF. The CDR3 coding sequence is TGTGCCTGTGCCCCGAAGGTACTGGGGGCTACGTACACCGATAAACTCATCTTT.

Turning to this clone: This DNA's translation differs at residue 5 from TCRdb's protein, which comes from a much larger clone; a read error is likely, and the protein shown is translated from the DNA. The V gene is TRDV2, the J gene TRDJ1; 10 bases fit TRDD3. TCRdb records no J gene; here it was assigned by comparing the DNA to germline. The CDR3 covers 21 residues. Germline CDR1 is GEAIGNYY and CDR2 is EKD. After removal of 3 bases from V and 4 bases from J, the junction contained 25 bases not matched to a gene. The CDR3 nucleotides read TGTGCCTGTGACGCCGTGCCCACTGGGGGATCTGGGCTTACACCCCTCGATAAACTCATCTTT. This sequence encodes CACDAVPTGGSGLTPLDKLIF.

Comment on this clone: The likely explanation is a read error, given a far larger clone one base away. Other DNA sequences in the same sample also yield this CDR3. The chain recombines TRDV1 with TRDJ1, with TRDD3 identical over 9 bases. This CDR3 has 19 residues. Per germline, CDR1 TSWWSYY and CDR2 QGS. CDR3 bases: TGTGCCCTTGGGGAAAGGATCACTAGGGGGATACCGCCCACCGATAAACTCATCTTT. This sequence encodes CALGERITRGIPPTDKLIF.

A remark on this clone: TCRdb has a much larger clone's protein, which differs at residue 24 from the translation of this DNA, likely because of a read error; what is shown is the protein translated from the DNA. The V gene is TRDV1; the J gene was not called; no check of the table's D call, TRDD3, against the DNA was made. The CDR3 length is 25 residues. CDR1 is TSWWSYY, CDR2 QGS, per germline. CDR3 DNA: TGTGCTCTTGGGGAACTAAAGTCCCTACTCAATCCCCTGTACTGGGGGACCCTTTACACCGATAAACTCACCTTT. Translated, it gives CALGELKSLLNPLYWGTLYTDKLTF.

This clone has more than one count but fewer than ten. TCRdb has a much larger clone's protein, which differs at residue 11 from the translation of this DNA, likely because of a read error; what is shown is the protein translated from the DNA. The chain joins TRDV2 to TRDJ3; TRDD3 matches 7 bases. Because TCRdb records no J gene, it was assigned here through a match of the DNA to germline. CDR1 and CDR2 from the germline V gene are GEAIGNYY and EKD. V dropped 0 bases and J dropped 7; count of bases not matched to a gene: 17. CDR3 size: 20 residues. The CDR3 coding sequence is TGTGCCTGTGACACCTTAGGACTGGGGAAAGTAGCAAGAGACACCCGACAGATGTTTTTC. Protein product: CACDTLGLGKVARDTRQMFF.

This clone was picked up a small number of times. TCRdb lists the protein of a much larger clone for this DNA, which differs at residue 3, so this is likely a read error; the protein given here is translated from the DNA itself. The rearrangement links TRDV1 to TRDJ1; 8 bases agree with TRDD3. Matching the DNA to germline supplied the J gene, which TCRdb does not give. The CDR3 covers 22 residues. Trimming cost V 10 bases and J 1 base; bases outside gene matches: 32. Germline V gene data show CDR1 as TSWWSYY and CDR2 as QGS. CDR3 bases: TGTGCTCCTGGTGTAAACCCGCCTTCCGACGACCAATGTGGGATACGCACCGATAAACTCATCTTT. This codes for CAPGVNPPSDDQCGIRTDKLIF.